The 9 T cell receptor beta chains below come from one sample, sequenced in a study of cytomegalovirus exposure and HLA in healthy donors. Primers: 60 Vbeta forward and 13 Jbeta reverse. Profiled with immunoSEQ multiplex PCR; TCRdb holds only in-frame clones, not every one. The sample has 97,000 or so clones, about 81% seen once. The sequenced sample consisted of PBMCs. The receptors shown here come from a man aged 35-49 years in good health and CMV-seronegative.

The CDR3 DNA is TGTGCCAGCAGCCCCGGACAGGGGATCGTCATTCAGTACTTC. Translating gives CASSPGQGIVIQYF. The rearrangement links TRBV7-2 to TRBJ2-4, with 9 bases lining up with TRBD1. The CDR3 consists of 14 residues. Germline values: CDR1 SGHTA, CDR2 FQGNSA. V lost 5 bases, J lost 9 bases, and 8 bases stayed unmatched.

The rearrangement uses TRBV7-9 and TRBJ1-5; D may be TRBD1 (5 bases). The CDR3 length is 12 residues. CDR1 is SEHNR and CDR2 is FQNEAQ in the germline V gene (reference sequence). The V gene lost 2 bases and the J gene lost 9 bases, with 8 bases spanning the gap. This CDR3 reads CASSLRGGPQHF. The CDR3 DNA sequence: TGTGCCAGCAGCTTACGGGGGGGGCCCCAGCATTTT.

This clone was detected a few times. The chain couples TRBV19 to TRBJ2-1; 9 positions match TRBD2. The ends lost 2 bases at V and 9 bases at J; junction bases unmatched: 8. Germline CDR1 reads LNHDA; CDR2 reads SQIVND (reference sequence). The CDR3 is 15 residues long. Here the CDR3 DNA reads TGTGCCAGTAGTATAATGGCGGGGGGGCTGGGTGAGCAGTTCTTC. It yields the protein CASSIMAGGLGEQFF.

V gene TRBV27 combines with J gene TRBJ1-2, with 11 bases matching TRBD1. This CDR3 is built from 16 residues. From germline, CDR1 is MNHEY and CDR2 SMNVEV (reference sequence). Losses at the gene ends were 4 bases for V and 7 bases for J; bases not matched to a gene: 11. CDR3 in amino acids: CASSSKRDRGSGGYTF. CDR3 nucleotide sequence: TGTGCCAGCAGTTCCAAACGGGACAGGGGGAGTGGTGGCTACACCTTC.

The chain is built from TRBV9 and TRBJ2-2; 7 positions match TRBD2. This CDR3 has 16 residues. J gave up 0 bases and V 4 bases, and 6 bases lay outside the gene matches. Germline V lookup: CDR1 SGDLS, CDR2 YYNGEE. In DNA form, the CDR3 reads TGTGCCAGCAGCCTGCTAGCGGCCTCGAACACCGGGGAGCTGTTTTTT. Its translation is CASSLLAASNTGELFF.

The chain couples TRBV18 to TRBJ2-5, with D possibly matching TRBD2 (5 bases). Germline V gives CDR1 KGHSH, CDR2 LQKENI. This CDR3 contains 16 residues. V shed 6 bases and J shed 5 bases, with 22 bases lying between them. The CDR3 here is CASSLLGLLAKETQYF. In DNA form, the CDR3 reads TGTGCCAGCTCCTTACTCGGACTTCTAGCCAAGGAGACCCAGTACTTC.

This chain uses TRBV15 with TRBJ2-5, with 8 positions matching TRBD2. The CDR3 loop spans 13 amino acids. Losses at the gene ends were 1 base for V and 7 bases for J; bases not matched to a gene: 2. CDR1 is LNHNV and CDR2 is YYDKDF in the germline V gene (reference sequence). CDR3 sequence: CATSRAGGRTQYF. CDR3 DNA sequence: TGTGCCACCAGCAGAGCGGGGGGGAGGACCCAGTACTTC.

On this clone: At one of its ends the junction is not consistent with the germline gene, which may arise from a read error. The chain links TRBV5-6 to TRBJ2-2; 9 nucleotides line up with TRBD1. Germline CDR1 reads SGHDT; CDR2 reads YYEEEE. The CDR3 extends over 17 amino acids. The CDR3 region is CASSLPWTGANTGELLF. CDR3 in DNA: TGTGCCAGCAGCCTACCTTGGACAGGGGCGAACACCGGGGAGCTGCTTTTT.

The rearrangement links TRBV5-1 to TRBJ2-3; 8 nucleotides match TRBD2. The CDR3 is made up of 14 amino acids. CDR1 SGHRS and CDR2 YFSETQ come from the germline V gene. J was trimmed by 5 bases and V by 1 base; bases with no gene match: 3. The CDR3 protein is CASSLPGGVDTQYF. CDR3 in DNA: TGCGCCAGCAGCTTGCCGGGGGGGGTAGATACGCAGTATTTT.